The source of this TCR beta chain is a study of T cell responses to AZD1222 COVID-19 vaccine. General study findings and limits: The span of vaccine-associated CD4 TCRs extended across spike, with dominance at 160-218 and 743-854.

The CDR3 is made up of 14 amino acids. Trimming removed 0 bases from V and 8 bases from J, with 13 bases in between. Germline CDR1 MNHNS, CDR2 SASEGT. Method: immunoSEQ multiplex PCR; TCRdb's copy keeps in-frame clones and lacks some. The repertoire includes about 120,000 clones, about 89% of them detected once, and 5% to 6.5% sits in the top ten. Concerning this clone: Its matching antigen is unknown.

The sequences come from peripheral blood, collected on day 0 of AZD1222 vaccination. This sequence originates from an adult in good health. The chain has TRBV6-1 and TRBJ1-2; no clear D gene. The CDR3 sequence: CASSEALQPRGYTF. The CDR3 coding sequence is TGTGCCAGCAGTGAAGCGCTTCAGCCCCGAGGCTACACCTTC.